The 20 T cell receptor beta chains in this list originate from one sample, sequenced in a study of blood T cell repertoires in COVID-19. TCRdb's copy holds only in-frame clones and misses some; the assay was immunoSEQ multiplex PCR. The table has approximately 54,000 clones, more than 70% seen once; the top ten hold approximately 15%. The sequenced sample was peripheral blood. The receptors were gathered from a human donor in a cohort sampled during active COVID-19.

The chain couples TRBV19 to TRBJ2-7, with 12 bases lining up with TRBD2. Germline loops: CDR1 LNHDA, CDR2 SQIVND (reference sequence). Trimming took 5 bases from V and 5 from J; bases not matched to a gene: 10. CDR3 size: 16 residues. CDR3 sequence reads: CASSLTSGGPRNEQYF. The CDR3 bases are TGTGCCAGTAGTCTGACTAGCGGGGGCCCTCGGAACGAGCAGTACTTC.

This chain uses TRBV3-1 (or the pseudogene TRBV3-2) with TRBJ2-3; 16 bases fit TRBD2. Germline V gives CDR1 LGHDT, CDR2 YNNKEL (reference sequence). There are 19 residues in the CDR3. V shed 0 bases, J shed 3 bases, and the junction held 6 bases outside the gene matches. The CDR3 sequence is CASSQDQGTSGGVTDTQYF. CDR3 sequence (DNA): TGTGCCAGCAGCCAAGATCAAGGGACTAGCGGGGGGGTGACAGATACGCAGTATTTT.

V gene TRBV11-2 combines with J gene TRBJ1-2; perhaps TRBD1 as D (5 bases). V lost 1 base to trimming and J lost 10 bases, with 19 bases between them. In germline, CDR1 is SGHAT, CDR2 FQNNGV. This CDR3 has 15 amino acids. DNA of the CDR3: TGTGCCAGCAGCTTAGTGGGAACAGGCTCCTGGGACTACACCTTC. This sequence encodes CASSLVGTGSWDYTF.

This chain links TRBV6-6 with TRBJ2-7; D perhaps matches TRBD1 (6 bases). Germline V CDR1 and CDR2: MNHNY, SVGAGI (reference sequence). Trimming pared 7 bases from V and 4 bases from J, leaving 17 bases between. The CDR3 loop spans 14 amino acids. This CDR3 reads CASKQPGQIYEQYF. In nucleotides, the CDR3 is TGTGCCAGCAAACAACCGGGACAAATATACGAGCAGTACTTC.

The V and J genes are TRBV2 and TRBJ2-5, with D possibly being TRBD2 (5 bases). CDR1 SNHLY and CDR2 FYNNEI come from the germline V gene. This CDR3 has 15 residues. Deletions cut 5 bases from V and 2 bases from J, with 15 bases between. DNA for the CDR3: TGTGCCAGCAGTTGGACTTTTATCGGGCAAGAGACCCAGTACTTC. It is translated as CASSWTFIGQETQYF.

The genes are TRBV25-1 and TRBJ2-4; possible D gene TRBD1, 5 bases. CDR1 is MGHDK and CDR2 is SYGVNS in the germline V gene. Trimming removed 1 base from V and 7 bases from J, with 17 bases in between. The CDR3 sequence is 16 residues long. CDR3 nucleotide sequence: TGTGCCAGCAGTGAATGCTTCTCGCAGGGTGTTAACATTCAGTACTTC. Its protein product is CASSECFSQGVNIQYF.

A few counts support this clone. CDR3 sequence: CAISVGTRGEGETQYF. CDR3 sequence (DNA): TGTGCCATCAGTGTTGGGACTAGGGGGGAGGGTGAGACCCAGTACTTC. The chain is built from TRBV10-3 and TRBJ2-5; 8 bases are a match to TRBD2. Losses at the gene ends were 4 bases for V and 5 bases for J; bases not matched to a gene: 12. Germline V CDR1 and CDR2: ENHRY, SYGVKD. The CDR3 covers 16 residues.

The CDR3: CASGVGGVLEQYF. In nucleotides, the CDR3 is TGTGCCAGCGGAGTAGGCGGGGTGCTCGAGCAGTACTTC. The chain couples TRBV7-9 to TRBJ2-7; D is perhaps TRBD2 (6 bases). The V end was cut by 8 bases, the J end by 6 bases, with 17 bases between. Germline values: CDR1 SEHNR, CDR2 FQNEAQ (reference sequence). This CDR3 comprises 13 residues. Complete variable domain (other parts from reference TRBV7-9 and TRBJ2-7): DTGVSQNPRHKITKRGQNVTFRCDPISEHNRLYWYRQTLGQGPEFLTYFQNEAQLEKSRLLSDRFSAERPKGSFSTLEIQRTEQGDSAMYLCASGVGGVLEQYFGPGTRLTVT.

This clone has just one count. J is TRBJ2-1 and V is TRBV7-2; the match to TRBD2 covers 14 bases. The V and J ends lost 6 bases and 8 bases, in that order; junction bases with no gene match: 18. Germline lookup yields CDR1 SGHTA and CDR2 FQGNSA. The CDR3 extends over 19 amino acids. CDR3 sequence: CASSPPGLAGARVRYEQFF. The CDR3 DNA reads as TGTGCCAGCAGTCCTCCGGGACTAGCGGGAGCCCGAGTTAGGTATGAGCAGTTCTTC.

This chain connects TRBV5-4 to TRBJ2-5, with 11 positions matching TRBD2. Trimming took 2 bases from V and 5 from J; bases not matched to a gene: 8. This CDR3 spans 16 amino acids. The germline CDR1 and CDR2 sequences are SGHNT and YYREEE (reference sequence). DNA for the CDR3: TGTGCCAGCAGCTTAGGGACTAGCGGCCCAGGGGAGACCCAGTACTTC. This translates into CASSLGTSGPGETQYF.

The rearrangement links TRBV19 to TRBJ2-3; TRBD2 aligns across 8 bases. CDR3 length equals 18 residues. The germline V gene encodes CDR1 LNHDA and CDR2 SQIVND (reference sequence). Trimming took 5 bases from V and 2 from J; bases not matched to a gene: 15. CDR3: CASSHLVLGRGFTDTQYF. DNA of the CDR3: TGTGCCAGTAGTCACCTTGTCCTCGGGAGGGGCTTCACAGATACGCAGTATTTT.

The V and J genes are TRBV30 and TRBJ1-1; unclear D gene. This CDR3 has 14 amino acids. Germline V gene lookup returns CDR1 GTSNPN and CDR2 SVGIG (reference sequence). V dropped 1 base and J dropped 2 bases, with 11 bases sitting between them. CDR3 protein: CAWSAGRTNTEAFF. The CDR3 DNA is TGTGCCTGGAGTGCAGGACGGACTAACACTGAAGCTTTCTTT. Using reference TRBV30 and TRBJ1-1 for the parts outside the CDR3, the full variable domain is SQTIHQWPATLVQPVGSPLSLECTVEGTSNPNLYWYRQAAGRGLQLLFYSVGIGQISSEVPQNLSASRPQDRQFILSSKKLLLSDSGFYLCAWSAGRTNTEAFFGQGTRLTVV.

The chain links TRBV29-1 to TRBJ2-6; 8 bases match TRBD1. V lost 7 bases to trimming and J lost 1 base; unmatched junction nucleotides: 6. Germline CDR1 and CDR2: SQVTM and ANQGSEA. This CDR3 has 15 amino acids. This CDR3 is CSESRGLSGANVLTF. CDR3 coding DNA: TGCAGCGAGAGCAGGGGGCTGTCTGGGGCCAACGTCCTGACTTTC.

The chain links TRBV7-9 to TRBJ2-7; D is perhaps TRBD2 (7 bases). Between the trimmed V and J ends, which lost 2 bases and 6 bases, there was a span of 17 bases. The length of the CDR3 is 15 residues. Germline-derived CDR1 and CDR2 are SEHNR and FQNEAQ (reference sequence). As DNA, the CDR3 is TGTGCCAGCAGCTTATTGGGGGGGCGCTTGCTCGAGCAGTACTTC. Translating it yields CASSLLGGRLLEQYF.

The chain combines TRBV6-5 with TRBJ1-3, with D possibly being TRBD1 (5 bases). V dropped 0 bases and J dropped 4 bases, with 13 bases sitting between them. Per the germline V gene, CDR1 is MNHEY and CDR2 is SVGAGI. The CDR3 runs to 16 residues. The CDR3 here is CASSYSKPGFGNTIYF. CDR3 DNA sequence: TGTGCCAGCAGTTACTCGAAGCCAGGGTTCGGAAACACCATATATTTT.

This rearrangement joins TRBV6-4 to TRBJ2-3; possible D gene TRBD1, 6 bases. Trimming shortened V by 5 bases and J by 2 bases, and 14 bases separated the two germline ends. There are 15 residues in the CDR3. CDR1 is MRHNA and CDR2 is SNTAGT in the germline V gene. The CDR3 DNA reads TGTGCCAGCAGTCAGACAGGTCGCCTCACAGATACGCAGTATTTT. This gives the protein CASSQTGRLTDTQYF.

The rearrangement uses TRBV7-9 and TRBJ2-5, with 9 bases identical to TRBD2. CDR1 is SEHNR, CDR2 FQNEAQ, per germline (reference sequence). The CDR3 length is 16 residues. Trimming cost V 3 bases and J 4 bases; bases outside gene matches: 9. CDR3 nucleotides: TGTGCCAGCAGCTTGCGCGGGCTAGCGGGGCTAGAGACCCAGTACTTC. Amino acids: CASSLRGLAGLETQYF.

This clone has only one observation. The V and J genes are TRBV4-1 and TRBJ2-7; D is perhaps TRBD2 (6 bases). Germline lookup yields CDR1 MGHRA and CDR2 YSYEKL. V was pared by 0 bases and J by 3 bases, with 21 bases between. This CDR3 has 18 amino acids. The CDR3 region has the DNA TGCGCCAGCAGCCAAGATACGGTAATCGGGACTGAGATCTACGAGCAGTACTTC. Translation gives CASSQDTVIGTEIYEQYF.

The chain links TRBV5-6 to TRBJ2-6; D may be TRBD2 (5 bases). Trimming shortened V by 2 bases and J by 3 bases, and 12 bases separated the two germline ends. Germline assignment: CDR1 SGHDT and CDR2 YYEEEE. The CDR3 spans 16 residues. CDR3 nucleotide sequence: TGTGCCAGCAGCTTCACCGGGGAGCTTGGGGCCAACGTCCTGACTTTC. Residues: CASSFTGELGANVLTF.

The chain recombines TRBV3-1 (or the pseudogene TRBV3-2) with TRBJ2-1, with 7 bases aligning to TRBD1. J gave up 2 bases and V 5 bases, and 9 bases lay outside the gene matches. CDR1 and CDR2 (germline): LGHDT, YNNKEL (reference sequence). This CDR3 region has 16 residues. The CDR3 region is CASSTSPGGAYNEQFF. The CDR3 nucleotides read TGTGCCAGCAGCACGTCTCCAGGGGGTGCCTACAATGAGCAGTTCTTC.